The clone carrying this TCR beta chain was observed many times. From the 5' RACE reads, TCRdb called clonotypes with MiXCR, one entry per CDR3 protein. The sample carries 60,000 to 65,000 distinct CDR3 sequences, approximately 10% recorded once. This specimen comes from a study of early T cells in non-severe SARS-CoV-2 infection. The CDR3 extends over 15 amino acids. Germline CDR1 is MNHEY and CDR2 is SVGAGI. V lost 6 bases and J 0 bases, leaving 12 bases between the germline ends. The chain joins TRBV6-5 to TRBJ2-1; D perhaps matches TRBD1 (5 bases). Sequenced: whole blood. The clonotype comes from an adult who was a healthcare worker with PCR-confirmed SARS-CoV-2 infection or an uninfected control (not recorded which). The CDR3 DNA is TGTGCCAGCAGCCCCGACAGAAGCTCCTACAATGAGCAGTTCTTC. The encoded protein is CASSPDRSSYNEQFF.